Listed below are T cell receptor beta chains from one sample, sequenced in a study of T cell responses to AZD1222 COVID-19 vaccine. The repertoire was sequenced with immunoSEQ multiplex PCR; TCRdb's copy has only in-frame clones and lacks some. The sample lists some 200,000 clones, about 87% seen once, with around 6.4% in the top ten. This sample comprised peripheral blood, obtained on day 0 of AZD1222 vaccination. The receptors come from an adult in good health. Both conserved end residues are trimmed from each CDR3. Size values are once, few and many counts, or a class for expanded clones, and some rows have none.

>once|TRBV4-3
ASSQAQGSYNEQF
>.|TRBV28
ASSDPGVSEAF
>.|TRBV9
ASSEGTTLEQY
>.|TRBV28
ASSMGMNTGELF
>once|TRBV6-2/TRBV6-3
ASSYGAGQAKNIQY
>.|TRBV3-1/TRBV3-2
ASSRRTSGGLGEQY
>.|TRBV30
AWAWSGQPQH
>.|TRBV9
ASSVGDRGYEQY
>.|TRBV3-1/TRBV3-2
ASSHSYEQY
>.|TRBV27
ASSLYGPGGTNEKLF
>.|TRBV7-6
ASSLRGQGIGETQY
>.|TRBV7-2
ASSQGLLLAKNIQY
>.|TRBV19
ASSSQGNQPQH
>.|TRBV7-2
ASSFGQVNQPQH
>few|TRBV24-1
ATSESRTSGGLNEQF